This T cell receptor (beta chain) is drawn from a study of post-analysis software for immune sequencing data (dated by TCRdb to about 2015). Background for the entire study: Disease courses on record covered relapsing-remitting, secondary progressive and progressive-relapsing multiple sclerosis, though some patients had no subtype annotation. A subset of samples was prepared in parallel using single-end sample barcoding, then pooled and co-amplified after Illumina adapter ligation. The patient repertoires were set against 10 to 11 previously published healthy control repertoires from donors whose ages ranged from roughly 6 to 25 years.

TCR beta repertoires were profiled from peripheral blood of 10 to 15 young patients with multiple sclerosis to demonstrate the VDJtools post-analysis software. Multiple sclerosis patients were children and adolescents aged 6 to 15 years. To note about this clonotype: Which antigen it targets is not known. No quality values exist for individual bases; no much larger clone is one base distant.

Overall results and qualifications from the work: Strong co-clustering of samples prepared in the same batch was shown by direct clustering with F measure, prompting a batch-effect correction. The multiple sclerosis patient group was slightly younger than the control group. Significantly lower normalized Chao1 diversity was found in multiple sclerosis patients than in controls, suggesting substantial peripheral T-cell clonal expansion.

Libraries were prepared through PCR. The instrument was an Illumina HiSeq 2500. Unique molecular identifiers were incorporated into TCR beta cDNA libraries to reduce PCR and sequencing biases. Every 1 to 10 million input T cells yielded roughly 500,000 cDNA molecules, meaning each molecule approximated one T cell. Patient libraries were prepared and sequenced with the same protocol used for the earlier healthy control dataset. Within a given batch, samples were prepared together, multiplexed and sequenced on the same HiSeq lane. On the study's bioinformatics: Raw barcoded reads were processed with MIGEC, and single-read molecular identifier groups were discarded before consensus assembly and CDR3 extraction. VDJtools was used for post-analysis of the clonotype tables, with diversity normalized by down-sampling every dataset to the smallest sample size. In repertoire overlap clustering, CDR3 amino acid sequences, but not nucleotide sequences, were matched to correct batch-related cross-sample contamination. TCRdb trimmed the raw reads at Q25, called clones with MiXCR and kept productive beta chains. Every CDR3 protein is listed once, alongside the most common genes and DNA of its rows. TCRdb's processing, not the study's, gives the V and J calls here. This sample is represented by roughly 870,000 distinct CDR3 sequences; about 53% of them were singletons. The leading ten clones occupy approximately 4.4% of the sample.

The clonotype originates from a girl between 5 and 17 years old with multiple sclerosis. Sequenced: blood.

The base sequence is TGTGCCAGCAACCCGAGGGGTCGTTCCTACGAGCAGTACTTC. This codes for CASNPRGRSYEQYF. Recombination linked TRBV28 to TRBJ2-7; the D gene could be TRBD1 or TRBD2, each one agreeing over 5 bases. The CDR3 runs 14 amino acids, cysteine and phenylalanine included. The kept DNA is CDR3 alone, 42 bases in frame from the first base. V and J are truncated by 7 bases and 1 base respectively, leaving an intervening sequence of 14 bases. The germline V gene gives CDR1 as MDHEN and CDR2 as SYDVKM.